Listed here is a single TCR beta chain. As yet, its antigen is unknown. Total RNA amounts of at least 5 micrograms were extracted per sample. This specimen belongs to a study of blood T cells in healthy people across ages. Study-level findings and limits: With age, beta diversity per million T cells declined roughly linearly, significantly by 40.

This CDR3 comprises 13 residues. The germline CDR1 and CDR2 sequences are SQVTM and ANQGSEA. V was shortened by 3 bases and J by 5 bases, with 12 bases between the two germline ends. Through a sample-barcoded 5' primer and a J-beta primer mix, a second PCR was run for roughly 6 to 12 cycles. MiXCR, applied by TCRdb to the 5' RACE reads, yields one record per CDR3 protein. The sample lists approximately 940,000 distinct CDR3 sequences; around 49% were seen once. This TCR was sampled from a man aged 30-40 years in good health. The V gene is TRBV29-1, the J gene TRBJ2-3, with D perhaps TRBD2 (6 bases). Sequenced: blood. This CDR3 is CSVELAPGDTQYF. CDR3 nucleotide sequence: TGCAGCGTTGAGCTAGCGCCGGGAGATACGCAGTATTTT.